The clone carrying this T cell receptor beta chain has just one count. Its antigen is currently unknown. Profiled with immunoSEQ multiplex PCR; TCRdb holds only in-frame clones, not every one. The sample lists under 100,000 clones; just under 95% were seen once. This sample was included in a study of OX40 agonist ivuxolimab in advanced cancers. Study-level results: Partial responders dosed at 0.1-3.0 mg/kg displayed clonal expansion ranking among the lowest. Clones of CD4+ and CD8+ blood T cells grew by week 6 at doses of 0.1 to 3.0 mg/kg.

With V trimmed by 7 bases and J by 6 bases, 11 bases remained unmatched. The CDR3 covers 14 residues. CDR1 is SEHNR, CDR2 FQNEAQ, per germline (reference sequence). This TCR came from an adult with an advanced solid tumor such as melanoma, head and neck, liver or kidney cancer. The starting material was CD4+ or CD8+ T cells sorted from blood, obtained in a trial of the OX40 agonist ivuxolimab. The chain joins TRBV7-9 to TRBJ1-2, with 7 bases matching TRBD1. CDR3 loop: CASTSLGGADGYTF. In nucleotides, the CDR3 is TGTGCCAGCACGTCTCTAGGGGGCGCGGATGGCTACACCTTC.